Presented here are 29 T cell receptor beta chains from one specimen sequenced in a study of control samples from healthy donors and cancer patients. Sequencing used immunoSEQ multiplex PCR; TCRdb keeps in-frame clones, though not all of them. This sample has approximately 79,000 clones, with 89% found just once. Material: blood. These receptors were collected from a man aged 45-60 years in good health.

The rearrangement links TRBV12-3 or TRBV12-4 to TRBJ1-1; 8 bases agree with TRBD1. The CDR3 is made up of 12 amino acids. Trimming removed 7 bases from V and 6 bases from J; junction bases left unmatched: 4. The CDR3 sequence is CASKSRGPEAFF. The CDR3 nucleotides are TGTGCCAGCAAATCCAGGGGGCCTGAAGCTTTCTTT.

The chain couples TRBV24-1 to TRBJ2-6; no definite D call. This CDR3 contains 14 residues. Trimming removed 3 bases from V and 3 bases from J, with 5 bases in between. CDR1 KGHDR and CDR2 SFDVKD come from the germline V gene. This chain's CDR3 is CATSDVGGANVLTF. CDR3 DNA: TGTGCCACCAGTGATGTGGGTGGGGCCAACGTCCTGACTTTC.

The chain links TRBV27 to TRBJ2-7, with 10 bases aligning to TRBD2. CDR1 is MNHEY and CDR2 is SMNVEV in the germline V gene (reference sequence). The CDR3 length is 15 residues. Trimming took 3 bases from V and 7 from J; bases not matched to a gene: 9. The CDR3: CASSFGSSGGNEQYF. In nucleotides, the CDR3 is TGTGCCAGCAGTTTTGGCTCTAGCGGGGGTAATGAGCAGTACTTC.

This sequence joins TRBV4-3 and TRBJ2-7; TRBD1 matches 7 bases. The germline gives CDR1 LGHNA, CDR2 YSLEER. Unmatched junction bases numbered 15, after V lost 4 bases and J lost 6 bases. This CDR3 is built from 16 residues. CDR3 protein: CASSRSSGTAMGEQYF. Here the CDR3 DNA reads TGCGCCAGCAGCCGATCTTCTGGGACAGCGATGGGCGAGCAGTACTTC.

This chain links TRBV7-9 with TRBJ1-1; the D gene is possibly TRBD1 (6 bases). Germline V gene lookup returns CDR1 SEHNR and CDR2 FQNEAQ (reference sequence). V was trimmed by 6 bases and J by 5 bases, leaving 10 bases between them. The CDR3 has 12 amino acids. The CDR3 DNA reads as TGTGCCAGCAGTTACAGGGAGACTGAAGCTTTCTTT. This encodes CASSYRETEAFF.

CDR3 nucleotides: TGTGCCAGCTCATCCTCCGGGACAAAGAACACTGAAGCTTTCTTT. This translates into CASSSSGTKNTEAFF. This sequence joins TRBV18 and TRBJ1-1, with D possibly matching TRBD1 (6 bases). V lost 5 bases, J lost 1 base, and 14 bases lay in between. Per germline, CDR1 KGHSH and CDR2 LQKENI. This CDR3 has 15 residues.

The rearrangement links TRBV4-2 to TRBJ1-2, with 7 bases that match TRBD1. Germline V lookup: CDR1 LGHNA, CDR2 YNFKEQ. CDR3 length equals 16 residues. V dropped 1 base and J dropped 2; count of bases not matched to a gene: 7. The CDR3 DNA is TGTGCCAGCAGCCAAGGCGGGGACAGAAAGAACTATGGCTACACCTTC. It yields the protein CASSQGGDRKNYGYTF.

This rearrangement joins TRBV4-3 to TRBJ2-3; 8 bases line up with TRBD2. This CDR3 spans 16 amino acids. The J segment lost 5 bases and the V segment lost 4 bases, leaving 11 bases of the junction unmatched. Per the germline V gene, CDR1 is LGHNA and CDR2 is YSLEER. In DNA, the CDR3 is TGCGCCAGCAGCCCGGAGGGGGTTAGCGGGGTAGATACGCAGTATTTT. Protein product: CASSPEGVSGVDTQYF.

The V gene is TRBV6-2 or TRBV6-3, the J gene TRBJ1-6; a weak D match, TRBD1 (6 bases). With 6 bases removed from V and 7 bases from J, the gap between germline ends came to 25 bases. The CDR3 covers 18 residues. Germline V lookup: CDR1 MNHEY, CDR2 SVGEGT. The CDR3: CASSPTFRGGSRNSPLHF. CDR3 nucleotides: TGTGCCAGCAGCCCTACCTTCCGGGGGGGCTCTAGGAATTCACCCCTCCACTTT.

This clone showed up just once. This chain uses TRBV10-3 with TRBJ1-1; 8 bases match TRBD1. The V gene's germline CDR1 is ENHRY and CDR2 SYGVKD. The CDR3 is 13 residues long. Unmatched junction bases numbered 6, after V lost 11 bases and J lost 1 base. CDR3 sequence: CASATGANTEAFF. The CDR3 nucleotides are TGTGCCTCGGCGACAGGGGCGAACACTGAAGCTTTCTTT.

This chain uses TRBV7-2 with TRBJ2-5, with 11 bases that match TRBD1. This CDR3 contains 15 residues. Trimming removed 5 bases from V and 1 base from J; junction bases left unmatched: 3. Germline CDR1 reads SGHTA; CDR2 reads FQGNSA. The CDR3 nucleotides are TGTGCCAGCAGCCCCGGGACAGGGGGCCAAGAGACCCAGTACTTC. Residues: CASSPGTGGQETQYF.

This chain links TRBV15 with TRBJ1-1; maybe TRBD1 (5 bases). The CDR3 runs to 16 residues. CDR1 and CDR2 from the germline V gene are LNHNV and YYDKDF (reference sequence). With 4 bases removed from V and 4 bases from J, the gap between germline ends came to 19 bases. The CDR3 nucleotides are TGTGCCACCAGCAAGGGACTTAGACGGTTTCCCACTGAAGCTTTCTTT. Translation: CATSKGLRRFPTEAFF.

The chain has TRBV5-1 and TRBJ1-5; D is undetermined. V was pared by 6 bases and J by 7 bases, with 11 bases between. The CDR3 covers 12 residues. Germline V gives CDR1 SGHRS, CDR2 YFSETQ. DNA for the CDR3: TGCGCCAGCATCGAAGTCAGCCAGCCCCAGCATTTT. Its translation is CASIEVSQPQHF.

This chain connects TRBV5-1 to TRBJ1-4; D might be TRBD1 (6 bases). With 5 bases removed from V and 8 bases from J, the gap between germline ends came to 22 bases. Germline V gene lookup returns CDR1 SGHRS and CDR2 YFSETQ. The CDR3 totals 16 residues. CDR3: CASRPDLQGPGEKLFF. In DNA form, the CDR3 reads TGCGCCAGCAGACCCGACCTACAGGGACCAGGGGAAAAACTGTTTTTT.

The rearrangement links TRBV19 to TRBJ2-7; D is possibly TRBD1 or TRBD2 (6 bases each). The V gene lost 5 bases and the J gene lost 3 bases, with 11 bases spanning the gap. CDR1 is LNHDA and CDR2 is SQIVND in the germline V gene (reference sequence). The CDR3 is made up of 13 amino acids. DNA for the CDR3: TGTGCCAGTAGTGTCGAGGGGGGCTACGAGCAGTACTTC. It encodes CASSVEGGYEQYF.

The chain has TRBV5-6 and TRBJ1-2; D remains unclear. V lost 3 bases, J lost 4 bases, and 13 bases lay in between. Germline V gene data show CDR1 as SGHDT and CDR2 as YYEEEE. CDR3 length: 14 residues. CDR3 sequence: CASSSDSRLYGYTF. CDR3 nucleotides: TGTGCCAGCAGCTCGGATTCCCGGCTCTATGGCTACACCTTC.

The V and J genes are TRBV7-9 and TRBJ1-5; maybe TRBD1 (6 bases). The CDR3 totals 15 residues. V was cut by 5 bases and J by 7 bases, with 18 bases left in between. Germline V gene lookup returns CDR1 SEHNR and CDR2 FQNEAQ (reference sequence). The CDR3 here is CASSLTGPGPQPQHF. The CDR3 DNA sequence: TGTGCCAGCAGCCTTACAGGGCCCGGGCCACAGCCCCAGCATTTT. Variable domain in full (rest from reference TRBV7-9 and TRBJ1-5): DTGVSQNPRHKITKRGQNVTFRCDPISEHNRLYWYRQTLGQGPEFLTYFQNEAQLEKSRLLSDRFSAERPKGSFSTLEIQRTEQGDSAMYLCASSLTGPGPQPQHFGDGTRLSIL.

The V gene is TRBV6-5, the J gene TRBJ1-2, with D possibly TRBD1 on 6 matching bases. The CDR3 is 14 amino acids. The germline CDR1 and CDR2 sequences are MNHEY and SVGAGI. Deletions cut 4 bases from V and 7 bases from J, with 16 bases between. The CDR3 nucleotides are TGTGCCAGCAGTTTCGGGGGCTTCCGGGGTGGCTACACCTTC. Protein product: CASSFGGFRGGYTF.

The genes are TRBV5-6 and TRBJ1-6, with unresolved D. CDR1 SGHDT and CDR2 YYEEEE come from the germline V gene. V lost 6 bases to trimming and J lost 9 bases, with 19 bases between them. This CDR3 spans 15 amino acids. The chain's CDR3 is CASTPGSVIGSPLHF. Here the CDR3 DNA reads TGTGCCAGCACCCCGGGCAGTGTAATCGGTTCACCCCTCCACTTT.

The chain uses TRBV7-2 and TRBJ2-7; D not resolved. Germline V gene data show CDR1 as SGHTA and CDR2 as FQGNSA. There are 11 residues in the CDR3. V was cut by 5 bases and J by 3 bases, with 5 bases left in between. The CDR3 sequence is CASSLDYEQYF. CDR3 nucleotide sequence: TGTGCCAGCAGCCTCGACTACGAGCAGTACTTC.

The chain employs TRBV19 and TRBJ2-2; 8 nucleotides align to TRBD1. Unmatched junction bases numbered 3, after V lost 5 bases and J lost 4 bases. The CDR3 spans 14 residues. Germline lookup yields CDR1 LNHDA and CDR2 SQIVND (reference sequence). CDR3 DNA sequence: TGTGCCAGTAGTCTAGGACAGGGCACCGGGGAGCTGTTTTTT. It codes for CASSLGQGTGELFF.

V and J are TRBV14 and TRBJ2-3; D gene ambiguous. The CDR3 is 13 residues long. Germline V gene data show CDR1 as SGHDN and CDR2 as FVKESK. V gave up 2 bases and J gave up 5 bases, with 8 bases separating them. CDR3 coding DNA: TGTGCCAGCAGCCAACGGTTCGTAGATACGCAGTATTTT. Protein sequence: CASSQRFVDTQYF.

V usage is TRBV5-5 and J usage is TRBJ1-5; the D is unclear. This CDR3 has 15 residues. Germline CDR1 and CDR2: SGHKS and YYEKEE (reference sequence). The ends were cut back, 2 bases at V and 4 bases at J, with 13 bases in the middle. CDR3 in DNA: TGTGCCAGCAGCTTTTCCATTCCTGAGAATCAGCCCCAGCATTTT. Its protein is CASSFSIPENQPQHF. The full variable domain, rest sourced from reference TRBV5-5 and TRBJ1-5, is DAGVTQSPTHLIKTRGQQVTLRCSPISGHKSVSWYQQVLGQGPQFIFQYYEKEERGRGNFPDRFSARQFPNYSSELNVNALLLGDSALYLCASSFSIPENQPQHFGDGTRLSIL.

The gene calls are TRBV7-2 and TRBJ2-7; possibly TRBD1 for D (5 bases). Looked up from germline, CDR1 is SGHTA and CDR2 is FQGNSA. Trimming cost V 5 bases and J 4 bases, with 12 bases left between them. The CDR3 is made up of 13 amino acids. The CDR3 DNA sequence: TGTGCCAGCAGCGTTCAGGGTTTGTACGAGCAGTACTTC. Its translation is CASSVQGLYEQYF. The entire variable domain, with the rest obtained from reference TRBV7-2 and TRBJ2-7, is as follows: GAGVSQSPSNKVTEKGKDVELRCDPISGHTALYWYRQSLGQGLEFLIYFQGNSAPDKSGLPSDRFSAERTGGSVSTLTIQRTQQEDSAVYLCASSVQGLYEQYFGPGTRLTVT.

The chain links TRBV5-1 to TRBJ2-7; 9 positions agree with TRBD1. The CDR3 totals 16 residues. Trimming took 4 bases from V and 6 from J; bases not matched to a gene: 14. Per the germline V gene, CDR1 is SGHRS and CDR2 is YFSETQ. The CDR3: CASSPAPGQGLSEQYF. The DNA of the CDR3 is TGCGCCAGCAGCCCGGCCCCGGGACAGGGCCTTAGCGAGCAGTACTTC.

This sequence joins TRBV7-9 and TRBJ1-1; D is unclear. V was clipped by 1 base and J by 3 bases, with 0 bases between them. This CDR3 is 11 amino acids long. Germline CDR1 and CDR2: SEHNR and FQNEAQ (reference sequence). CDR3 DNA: TGTGCCAGCAGCTTAGACACTGAAGCTTTCTTT. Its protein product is CASSLDTEAFF.

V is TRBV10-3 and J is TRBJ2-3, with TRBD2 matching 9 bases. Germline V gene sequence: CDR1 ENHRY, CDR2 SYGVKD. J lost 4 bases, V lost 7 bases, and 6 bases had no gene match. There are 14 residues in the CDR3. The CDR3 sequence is CAIKASGESDTQYF. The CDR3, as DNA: TGTGCCATCAAGGCTAGCGGGGAGTCAGATACGCAGTATTTT.

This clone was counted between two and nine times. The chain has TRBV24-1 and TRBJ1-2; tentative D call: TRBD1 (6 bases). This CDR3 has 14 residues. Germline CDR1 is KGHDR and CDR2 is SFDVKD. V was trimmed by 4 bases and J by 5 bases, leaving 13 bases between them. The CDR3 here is CATSDSRGGYGYTF. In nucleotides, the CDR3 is TGTGCCACCAGTGACTCCAGGGGAGGGTATGGCTACACCTTC.

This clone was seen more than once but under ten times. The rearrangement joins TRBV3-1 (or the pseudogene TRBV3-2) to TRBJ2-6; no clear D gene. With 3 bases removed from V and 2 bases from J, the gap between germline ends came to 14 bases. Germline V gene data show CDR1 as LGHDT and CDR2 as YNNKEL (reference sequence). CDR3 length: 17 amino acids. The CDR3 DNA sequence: TGTGCCAGCAGCCATTTTCGAGGATGGGCTGGGGCCAACGTCCTGACTTTC. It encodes CASSHFRGWAGANVLTF.